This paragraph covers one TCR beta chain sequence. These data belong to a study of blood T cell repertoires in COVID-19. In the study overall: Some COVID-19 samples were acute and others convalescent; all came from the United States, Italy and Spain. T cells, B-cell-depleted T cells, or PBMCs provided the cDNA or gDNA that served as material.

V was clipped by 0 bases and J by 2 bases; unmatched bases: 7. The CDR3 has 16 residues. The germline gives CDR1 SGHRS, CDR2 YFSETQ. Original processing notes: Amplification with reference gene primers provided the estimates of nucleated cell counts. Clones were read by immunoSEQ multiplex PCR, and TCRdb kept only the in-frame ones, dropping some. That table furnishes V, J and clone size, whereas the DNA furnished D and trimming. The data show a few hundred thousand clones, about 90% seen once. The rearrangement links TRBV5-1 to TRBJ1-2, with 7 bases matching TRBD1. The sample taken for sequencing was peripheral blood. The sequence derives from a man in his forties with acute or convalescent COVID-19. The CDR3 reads CASSLANRGGNYGYTF. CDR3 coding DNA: TGCGCCAGCAGCTTGGCGAACAGGGGAGGAAACTATGGCTACACCTTC.